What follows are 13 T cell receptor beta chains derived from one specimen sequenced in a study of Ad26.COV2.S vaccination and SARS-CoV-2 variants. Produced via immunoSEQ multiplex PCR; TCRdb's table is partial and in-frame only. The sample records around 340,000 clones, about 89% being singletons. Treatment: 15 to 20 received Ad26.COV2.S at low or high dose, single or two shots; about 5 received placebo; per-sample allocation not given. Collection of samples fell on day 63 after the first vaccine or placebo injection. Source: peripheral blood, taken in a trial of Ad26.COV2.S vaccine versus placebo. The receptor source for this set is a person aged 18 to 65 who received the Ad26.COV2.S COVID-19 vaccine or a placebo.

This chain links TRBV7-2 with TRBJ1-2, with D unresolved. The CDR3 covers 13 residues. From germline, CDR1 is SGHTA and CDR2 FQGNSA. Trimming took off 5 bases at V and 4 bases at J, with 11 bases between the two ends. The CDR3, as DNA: TGTGCCAGCAGCCAGGACGGGAGCTATGGCTACACCTTC. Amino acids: CASSQDGSYGYTF.

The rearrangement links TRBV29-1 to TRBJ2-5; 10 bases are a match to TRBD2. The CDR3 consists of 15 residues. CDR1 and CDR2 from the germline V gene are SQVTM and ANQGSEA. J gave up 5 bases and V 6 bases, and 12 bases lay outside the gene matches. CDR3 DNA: TGCAGCGTCTCCTTAGCGGGAGGAACGGGGGAGACCCAGTACTTC. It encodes CSVSLAGGTGETQYF.

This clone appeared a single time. CDR3 residues: CSVAGAGSSYEQYF. CDR3 nucleotide sequence: TGCAGCGTTGCGGGAGCAGGGTCTAGCTACGAGCAGTACTTC. The chain couples TRBV29-1 to TRBJ2-7, with D perhaps TRBD2 (6 bases). The CDR3 has 14 amino acids. V was trimmed by 4 bases and J by 3 bases, leaving 16 bases between them. Germline loops: CDR1 SQVTM, CDR2 ANQGSEA.

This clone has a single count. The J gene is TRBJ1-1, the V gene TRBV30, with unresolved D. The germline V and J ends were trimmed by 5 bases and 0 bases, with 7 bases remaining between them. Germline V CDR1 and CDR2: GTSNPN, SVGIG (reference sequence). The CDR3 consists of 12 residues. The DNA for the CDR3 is TGTGCCTGGCGCAGGTTGAACACTGAAGCTTTCTTT. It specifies CAWRRLNTEAFF.

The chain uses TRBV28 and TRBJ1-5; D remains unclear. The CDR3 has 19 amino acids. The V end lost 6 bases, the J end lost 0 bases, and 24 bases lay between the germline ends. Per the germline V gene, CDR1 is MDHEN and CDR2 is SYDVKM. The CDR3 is CASSFLEGRAVYSNQPQHF. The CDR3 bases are TGTGCCAGCAGCTTCCTAGAGGGCCGAGCCGTATATAGCAATCAGCCCCAGCATTTT.

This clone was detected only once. CDR3 protein: CASSSRDRGLRGYTF. In nucleotides, the CDR3 is TGTGCCAGCAGTTCACGGGACAGGGGCCTTCGGGGCTACACCTTC. The rearrangement links TRBV27 to TRBJ1-2; 10 nucleotides align to TRBD1. Per germline, CDR1 MNHEY and CDR2 SMNVEV (reference sequence). CDR3 length: 15 residues. V shed 4 bases, J shed 8 bases, and the junction held 10 bases outside the gene matches.

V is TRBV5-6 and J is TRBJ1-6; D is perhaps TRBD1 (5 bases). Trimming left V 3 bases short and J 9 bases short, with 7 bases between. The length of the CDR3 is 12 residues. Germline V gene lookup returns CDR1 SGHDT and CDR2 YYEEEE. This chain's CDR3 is CASSYGASPLHF. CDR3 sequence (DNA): TGTGCCAGCAGCTACGGGGCTTCACCCCTCCACTTT.

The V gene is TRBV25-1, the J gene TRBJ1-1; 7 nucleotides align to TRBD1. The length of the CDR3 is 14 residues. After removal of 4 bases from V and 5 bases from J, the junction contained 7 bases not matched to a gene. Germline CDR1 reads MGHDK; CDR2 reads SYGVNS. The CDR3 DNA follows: TGTGCCAGCAGTGCCTCAAACAGGGGTACTGAAGCTTTCTTT. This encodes CASSASNRGTEAFF.

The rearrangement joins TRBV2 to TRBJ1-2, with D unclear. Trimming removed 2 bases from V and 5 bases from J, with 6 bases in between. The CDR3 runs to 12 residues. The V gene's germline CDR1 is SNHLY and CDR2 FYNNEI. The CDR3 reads CASSEFSYGYTF. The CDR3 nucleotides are TGTGCCAGCAGTGAATTCAGTTATGGCTACACCTTC.

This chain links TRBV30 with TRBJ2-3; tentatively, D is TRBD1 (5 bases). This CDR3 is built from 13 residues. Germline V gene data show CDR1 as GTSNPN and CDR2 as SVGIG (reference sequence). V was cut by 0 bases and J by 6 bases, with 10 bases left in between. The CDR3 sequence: CAWSVGQADTQYF. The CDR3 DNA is TGTGCCTGGAGTGTGGGGCAGGCCGATACGCAGTATTTT.

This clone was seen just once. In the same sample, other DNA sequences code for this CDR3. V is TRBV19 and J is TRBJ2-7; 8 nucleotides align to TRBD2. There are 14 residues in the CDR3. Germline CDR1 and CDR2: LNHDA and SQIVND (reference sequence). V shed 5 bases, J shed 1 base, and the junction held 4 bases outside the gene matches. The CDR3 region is CASSSAGGSYEQYF. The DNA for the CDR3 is TGTGCCAGTAGTTCGGCGGGAGGTTCCTACGAGCAGTACTTC.

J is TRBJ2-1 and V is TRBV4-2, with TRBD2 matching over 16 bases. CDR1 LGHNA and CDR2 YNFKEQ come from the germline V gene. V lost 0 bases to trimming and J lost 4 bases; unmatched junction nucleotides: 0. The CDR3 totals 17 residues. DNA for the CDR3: TGTGCCAGCAGCCAAGAGGGACTAGCGGGGGGGTACAATGAGCAGTTCTTC. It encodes CASSQEGLAGGYNEQFF.

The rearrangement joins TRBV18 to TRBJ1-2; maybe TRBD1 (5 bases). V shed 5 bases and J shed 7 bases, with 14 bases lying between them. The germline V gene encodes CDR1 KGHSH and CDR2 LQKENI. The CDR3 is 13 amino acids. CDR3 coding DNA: TGTGCCAGCTCAGACAGCCCTCCGGGTGGCTACACCTTC. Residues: CASSDSPPGGYTF.